This T cell receptor (beta chain) originates from a study of glioma-infiltrating T cells. Findings of the study overall: Tissue-blood divergence was below expectation in non-neoplastic patients, above in gliomas. Very few CDR3 sequences were shared between tissue and blood.

CDR3 length equals 14 residues. Germline lookup yields CDR1 SGHRS and CDR2 YFSETQ. Amplification of TCR alpha and beta CDR3 regions from RNA used iRepertoire nested multiplex PCR. Tissue mRNA or PBMC total RNA, 100-400 ng, went into one-step reverse transcription and amplification. TCRdb ran MiXCR on the multiplex PCR reads and lists one entry per CDR3 protein. Counted here are under 50,000 distinct CDR3 sequences, approximately 20% occurring once; the ten biggest clones make up less than 7%. Points on this clonotype: Antigen unknown. This may stem from a read error, because a much larger clone lies one nucleotide away.

The sequenced sample was glioma tissue, nonneoplastic brain tissue, or PBMCs (not recorded which). The chain uses TRBV5-1 and TRBJ1-2; 9 positions match TRBD1. This clonotype was sampled from a human donor with low-grade glioma or glioblastoma, undergoing nonglioma brain surgery, or in good health (not recorded which). The DNA for the CDR3 is TGCACCAGCTCGGGACAGGGCCTCAACTATGGCTACACCTTC. Its protein is CTSSGQGLNYGYTF. The full variable domain, in which reference TRBV5-1 and TRBJ1-2 provide the parts outside the CDR3, is KAGVTQTPRYLIKTRGQQVTLSCSPISGHRSVSWYQQTPGQGLQFLFEYFSETQRNKGNFPGRFSGRQFSNSRSEMNVSTLELGDSALYLCTSSGQGLNYGYTFGSGTRLTVV.